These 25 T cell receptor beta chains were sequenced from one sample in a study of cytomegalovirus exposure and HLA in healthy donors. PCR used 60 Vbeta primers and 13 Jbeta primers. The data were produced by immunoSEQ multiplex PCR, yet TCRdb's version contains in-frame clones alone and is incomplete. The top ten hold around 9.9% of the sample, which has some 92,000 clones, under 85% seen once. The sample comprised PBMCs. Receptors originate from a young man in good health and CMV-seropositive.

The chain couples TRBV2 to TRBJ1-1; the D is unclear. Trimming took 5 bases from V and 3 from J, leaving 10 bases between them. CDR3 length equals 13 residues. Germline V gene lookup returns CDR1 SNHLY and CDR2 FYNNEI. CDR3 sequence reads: CASSTVRDTEAFF. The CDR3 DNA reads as TGTGCCAGCAGTACGGTGAGGGACACTGAAGCTTTCTTT.

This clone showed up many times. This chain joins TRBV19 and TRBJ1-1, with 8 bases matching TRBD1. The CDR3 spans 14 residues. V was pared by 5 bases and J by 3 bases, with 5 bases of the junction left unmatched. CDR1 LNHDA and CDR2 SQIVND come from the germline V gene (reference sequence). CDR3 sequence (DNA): TGTGCCAGTAGTGTTGGACAGGGATACACTGAAGCTTTCTTT. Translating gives CASSVGQGYTEAFF.

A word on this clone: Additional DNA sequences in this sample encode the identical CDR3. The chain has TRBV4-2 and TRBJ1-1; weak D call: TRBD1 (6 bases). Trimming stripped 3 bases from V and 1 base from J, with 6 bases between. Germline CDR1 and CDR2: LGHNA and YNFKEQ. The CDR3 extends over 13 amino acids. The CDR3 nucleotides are TGTGCCAGCAGCCAGGACAGGAACACTGAAGCTTTCTTT. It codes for CASSQDRNTEAFF.

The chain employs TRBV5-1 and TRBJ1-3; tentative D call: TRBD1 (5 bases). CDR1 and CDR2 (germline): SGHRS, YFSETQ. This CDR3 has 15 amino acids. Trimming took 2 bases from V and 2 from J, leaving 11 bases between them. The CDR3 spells CASSFRGLAGNTIYF. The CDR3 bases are TGCGCCAGCAGCTTTCGGGGGTTAGCTGGAAACACCATATATTTT.

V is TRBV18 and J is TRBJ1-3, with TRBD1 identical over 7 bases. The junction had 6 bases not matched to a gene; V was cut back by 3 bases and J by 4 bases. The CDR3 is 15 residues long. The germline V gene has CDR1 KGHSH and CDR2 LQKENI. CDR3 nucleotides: TGTGCCAGCTCACCCGGGACAGTTGGAGGAAACACCATATATTTT. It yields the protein CASSPGTVGGNTIYF.

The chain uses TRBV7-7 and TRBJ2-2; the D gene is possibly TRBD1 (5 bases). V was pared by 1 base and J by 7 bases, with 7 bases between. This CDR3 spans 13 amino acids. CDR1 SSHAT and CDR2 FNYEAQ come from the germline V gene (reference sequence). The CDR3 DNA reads TGTGCCAGCAGCTTAGGCCAGGGCGGGGAGCTGTTTTTT. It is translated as CASSLGQGGELFF.

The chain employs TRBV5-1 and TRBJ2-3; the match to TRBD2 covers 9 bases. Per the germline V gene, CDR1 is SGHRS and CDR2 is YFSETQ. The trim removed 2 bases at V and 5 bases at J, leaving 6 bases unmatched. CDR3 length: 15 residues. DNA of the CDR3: TGCGCCAGCAGCTTAAGGCGGGGGGGCTTAGATACGCAGTATTTT. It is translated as CASSLRRGGLDTQYF.

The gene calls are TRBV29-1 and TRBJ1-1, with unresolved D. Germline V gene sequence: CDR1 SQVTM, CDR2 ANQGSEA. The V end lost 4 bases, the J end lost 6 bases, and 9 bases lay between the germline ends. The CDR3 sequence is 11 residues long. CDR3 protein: CSVVETAEAFF. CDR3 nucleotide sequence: TGCAGCGTTGTGGAGACGGCTGAAGCTTTCTTT. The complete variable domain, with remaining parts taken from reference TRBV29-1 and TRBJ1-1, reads SAVISQKPSRDICQRGTSLTIQCQVDSQVTMMFWYRQQPGQSLTLIATANQGSEATYESGFVIDKFPISRPNLTFSTLTVSNMSPEDSSIYLCSVVETAEAFFGQGTRLTVV.

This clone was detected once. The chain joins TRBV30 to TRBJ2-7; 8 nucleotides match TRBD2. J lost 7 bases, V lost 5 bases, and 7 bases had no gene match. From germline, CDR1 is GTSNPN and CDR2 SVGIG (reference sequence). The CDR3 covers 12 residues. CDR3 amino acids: CAWAGGRGEQYF. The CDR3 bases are TGTGCCTGGGCGGGGGGCAGAGGGGAGCAGTACTTC.

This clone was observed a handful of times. The CDR3 sequence: CASTQRGARTEAFF. CDR3 sequence (DNA): TGTGCCAGCACCCAGCGGGGGGCTCGCACTGAAGCTTTCTTT. This chain links TRBV6-6 with TRBJ1-1; D possibly corresponds to TRBD1 (6 bases). Trimming stripped 7 bases from V and 4 bases from J, with 16 bases between. Germline V CDR1 and CDR2: MNHNY, SVGAGI (reference sequence). CDR3 length: 14 amino acids.

The CDR3 nucleotides read TGTGCCAGCAGTTCCCAGGGCTCCTACGAGCAGTACTTC. This codes for CASSSQGSYEQYF. The chain couples TRBV27 to TRBJ2-7, with TRBD1 as a possible D gene (5 bases). Germline loops: CDR1 MNHEY, CDR2 SMNVEV (reference sequence). This CDR3 contains 13 residues. Between the trimmed V and J ends, which lost 4 bases and 0 bases, there was a span of 7 bases.

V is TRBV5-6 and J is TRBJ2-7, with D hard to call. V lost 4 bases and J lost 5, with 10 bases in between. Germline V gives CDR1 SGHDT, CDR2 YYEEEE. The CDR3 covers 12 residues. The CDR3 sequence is CASSPGSNEQYF. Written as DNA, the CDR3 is TGTGCCAGCAGCCCGGGTTCTAACGAGCAGTACTTC.

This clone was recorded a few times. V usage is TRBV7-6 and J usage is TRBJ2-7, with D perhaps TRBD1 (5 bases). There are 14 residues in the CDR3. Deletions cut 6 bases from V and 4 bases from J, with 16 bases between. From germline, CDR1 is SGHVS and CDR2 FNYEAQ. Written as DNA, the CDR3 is TGTGCCAGCAGACTTAACCCAGGGTCGTACGAGCAGTACTTC. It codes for CASRLNPGSYEQYF. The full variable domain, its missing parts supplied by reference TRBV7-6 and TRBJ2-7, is GAGVSQSPRYKVTKRGQDVALRCDPISGHVSLYWYRQALGQGPEFLTYFNYEAQQDKSGLPNDRFSAERPEGSISTLTIQRTEQRDSAMYRCASRLNPGSYEQYFGPGTRLTVT.

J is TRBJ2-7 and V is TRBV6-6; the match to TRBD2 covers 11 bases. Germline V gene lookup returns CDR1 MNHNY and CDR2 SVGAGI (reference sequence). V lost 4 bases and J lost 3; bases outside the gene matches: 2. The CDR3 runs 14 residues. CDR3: CASSSGTSGYEQYF. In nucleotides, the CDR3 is TGTGCCAGCAGTTCCGGGACTAGCGGCTACGAGCAGTACTTC.

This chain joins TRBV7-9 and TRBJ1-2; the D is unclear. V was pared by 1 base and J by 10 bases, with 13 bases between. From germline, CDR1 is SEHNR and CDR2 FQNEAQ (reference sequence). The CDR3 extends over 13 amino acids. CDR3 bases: TGTGCCAGCAGCTTAGGGCCAGAGGTAATCTACACCTTC. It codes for CASSLGPEVIYTF.

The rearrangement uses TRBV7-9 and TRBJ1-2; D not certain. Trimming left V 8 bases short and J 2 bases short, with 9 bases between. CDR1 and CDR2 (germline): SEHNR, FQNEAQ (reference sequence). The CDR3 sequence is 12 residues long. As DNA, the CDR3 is TGTGCCAGCCAAGGAGGGAACTATGGCTACACCTTC. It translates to CASQGGNYGYTF.

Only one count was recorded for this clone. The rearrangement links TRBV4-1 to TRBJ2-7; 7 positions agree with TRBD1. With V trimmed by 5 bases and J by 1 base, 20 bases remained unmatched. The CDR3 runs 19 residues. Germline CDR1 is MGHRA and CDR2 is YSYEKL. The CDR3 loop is CASSAYLINRQGGSYEQYF. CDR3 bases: TGCGCCAGCAGCGCATACCTGATTAATCGACAGGGCGGTTCCTACGAGCAGTACTTC.

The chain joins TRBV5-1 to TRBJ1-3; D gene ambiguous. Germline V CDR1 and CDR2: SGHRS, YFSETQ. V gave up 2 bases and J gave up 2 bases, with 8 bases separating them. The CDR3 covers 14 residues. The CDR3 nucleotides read TGCGCCAGCAGCTTATCCAGGACTGGAAACACCATATATTTT. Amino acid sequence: CASSLSRTGNTIYF.

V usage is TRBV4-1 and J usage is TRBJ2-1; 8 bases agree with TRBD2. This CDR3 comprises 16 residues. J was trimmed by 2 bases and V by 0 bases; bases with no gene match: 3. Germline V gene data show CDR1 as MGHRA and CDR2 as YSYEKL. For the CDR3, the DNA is TGCGCCAGCAGCCAAGAGGATAGCGGGGCCTACAATGAGCAGTTCTTC. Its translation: CASSQEDSGAYNEQFF.

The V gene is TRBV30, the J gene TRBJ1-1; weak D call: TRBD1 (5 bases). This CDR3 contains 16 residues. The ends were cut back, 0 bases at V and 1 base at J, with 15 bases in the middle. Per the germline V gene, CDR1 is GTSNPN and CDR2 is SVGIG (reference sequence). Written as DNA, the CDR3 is TGTGCCTGGAGTGTACGGGAGGGAGGGACGAACACTGAAGCTTTCTTT. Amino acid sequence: CAWSVREGGTNTEAFF.

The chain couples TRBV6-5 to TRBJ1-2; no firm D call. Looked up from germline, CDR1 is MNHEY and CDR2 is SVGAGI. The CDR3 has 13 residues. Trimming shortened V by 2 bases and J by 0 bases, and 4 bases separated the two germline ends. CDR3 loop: CASSYAANYGYTF. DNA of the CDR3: TGTGCCAGCAGTTACGCAGCTAACTATGGCTACACCTTC.

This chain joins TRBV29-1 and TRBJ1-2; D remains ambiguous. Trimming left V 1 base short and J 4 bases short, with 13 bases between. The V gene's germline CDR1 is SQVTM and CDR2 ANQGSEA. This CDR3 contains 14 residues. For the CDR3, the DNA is TGCAGCGTTGAAGGGTTGAAACAGCCCTATGGCTACACCTTC. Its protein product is CSVEGLKQPYGYTF.

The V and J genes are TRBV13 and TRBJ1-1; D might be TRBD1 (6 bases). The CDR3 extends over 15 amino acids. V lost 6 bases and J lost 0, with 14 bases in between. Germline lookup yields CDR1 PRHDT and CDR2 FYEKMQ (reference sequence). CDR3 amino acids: CASRPRGGMNTEAFF. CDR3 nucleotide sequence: TGTGCCAGCAGGCCTAGGGGGGGCATGAACACTGAAGCTTTCTTT.

The CDR3 sequence: CASRRTDNTGELFF. The CDR3 nucleotides are TGTGCCAGCAGAAGGACTGATAACACCGGGGAGCTGTTTTTT. This chain links TRBV27 with TRBJ2-2; D possibly corresponds to TRBD2 (5 bases). V was clipped by 6 bases and J by 2 bases, with 10 bases between them. CDR1 and CDR2 (germline): MNHEY, SMNVEV (reference sequence). This CDR3 has 14 amino acids.

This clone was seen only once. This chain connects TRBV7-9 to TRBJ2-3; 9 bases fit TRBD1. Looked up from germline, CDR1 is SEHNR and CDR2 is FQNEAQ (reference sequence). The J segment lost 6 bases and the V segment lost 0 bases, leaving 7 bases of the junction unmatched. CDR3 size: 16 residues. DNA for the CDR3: TGTGCCAGCAGCTTAGCGGGGACAGGGTTTGCCGATACGCAGTATTTT. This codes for CASSLAGTGFADTQYF.